This passage covers 22 T cell receptor beta chains from one sample sequenced in a study of cytomegalovirus exposure and HLA in healthy donors. The primer mix had 60 Vbeta and 13 Jbeta primers. Generated by immunoSEQ multiplex PCR, the TCRdb table keeps only in-frame clones and is missing some. The sample has around 180,000 clones, more than 80% seen once. The sequencing sample was made of PBMCs. These receptors originate from a man younger than 35 in good health and CMV-seronegative.

This clone was recorded a few times. The chain recombines TRBV7-9 with TRBJ1-1, with D maybe TRBD1 (6 bases). CDR1 and CDR2 from the germline V gene are SEHNR and FQNEAQ (reference sequence). The V end lost 5 bases, the J end lost 3 bases, and 16 bases lay between the germline ends. The CDR3 spans 15 residues. The CDR3 DNA reads TGTGCCAGCAGCCCCAAAAGGACAGACGACACTGAAGCTTTCTTT. This gives the protein CASSPKRTDDTEAFF.

This clone was seen a handful of times. V and J are TRBV18 and TRBJ1-3, with D tentatively TRBD1 (6 bases). V shed 2 bases and J shed 4 bases, with 12 bases lying between them. The CDR3 length is 15 residues. The germline V gene encodes CDR1 KGHSH and CDR2 LQKENI. The CDR3 DNA reads as TGTGCCAGCTCACCAAACAGGGACGGCGGAAACACCATATATTTT. Translation: CASSPNRDGGNTIYF. The complete variable domain, with remaining parts taken from reference TRBV18 and TRBJ1-3, reads NAGVMQNPRHLVRRRGQEARLRCSPMKGHSHVYWYRQLPEEGLKFMVYLQKENIIDESGMPKERFSAEFPKEGPSILRIQQVVRGDSAAYFCASSPNRDGGNTIYFGEGSWLTVV.

Only a few counts were recorded for this clone. This chain links TRBV6-1 with TRBJ2-3; D possibly corresponds to TRBD2 (5 bases). The CDR3 has 16 amino acids. The germline V gene encodes CDR1 MNHNS and CDR2 SASEGT. The V end lost 2 bases, the J end lost 5 bases, and 17 bases lay between the germline ends. CDR3 sequence reads: CASSEMGSPFEDTQYF. The CDR3 bases are TGTGCCAGCAGTGAAATGGGGAGCCCCTTTGAAGATACGCAGTATTTT.

The CDR3 spells CASSPAPQGVPYGYTF. As DNA, the CDR3 is TGTGCCAGTAGCCCCGCCCCACAGGGGGTTCCCTATGGCTACACCTTC. The V call is TRBV19, the J call TRBJ1-2; TRBD1 matches 8 bases. Per germline, CDR1 LNHDA and CDR2 SQIVND (reference sequence). After removal of 6 bases from V and 4 bases from J, the junction contained 13 bases not matched to a gene. The CDR3 is 16 amino acids.

V and J are TRBV20-1 and TRBJ2-7, with D tentatively TRBD2 (5 bases). There are 11 residues in the CDR3. Germline CDR1 reads DFQATT; CDR2 reads SNEGSKA (reference sequence). V lost 6 bases and J 6 bases, leaving 12 bases between the germline ends. The CDR3 sequence: CSARTYAEQYF. The CDR3 DNA sequence: TGCAGTGCGCGGACTTACGCCGAGCAGTACTTC.

The chain recombines TRBV5-5 with TRBJ2-2; 9 nucleotides line up with TRBD1. The CDR3 is made up of 15 amino acids. V trimming: 4 bases; J trimming: 4 bases; junction bases outside the gene matches: 5. Germline V CDR1 and CDR2: SGHKS, YYEKEE (reference sequence). CDR3 region: CASSAGQGSTGELFF. The CDR3 DNA sequence: TGTGCCAGCAGCGCAGGACAGGGGAGCACCGGGGAGCTGTTTTTT.

This chain connects TRBV10-3 to TRBJ2-1, with D perhaps matching TRBD2 (6 bases). In germline, CDR1 is ENHRY, CDR2 SYGVKD. CDR3 length: 14 residues. The V gene lost 5 bases and the J gene lost 4 bases, with 12 bases spanning the gap. The CDR3 region has the DNA TGTGCCATCAGTTACGGGGGAAGGTACAATGAGCAGTTCTTC. Its translation: CAISYGGRYNEQFF.

The chain uses TRBV29-1 and TRBJ1-2; 8 bases are shared with TRBD1. The J segment lost 1 base and the V segment lost 7 bases, leaving 8 bases of the junction unmatched. The CDR3 is 14 amino acids. CDR1 is SQVTM, CDR2 ANQGSEA, per germline. Written as DNA, the CDR3 is TGCAGCGCCCGGACAGGGATACTTAACTATGGCTACACCTTC. Protein sequence: CSARTGILNYGYTF.

The chain carries TRBV7-3 and TRBJ2-2, with 10 bases fitting TRBD2. With 5 bases clipped from V and 6 bases from J, the junction kept 6 bases outside the gene matches. Per the germline V gene, CDR1 is SGHTA and CDR2 is FQGTGA. The CDR3 length is 15 residues. CDR3 loop: CASSALAGAAGELFF. The CDR3 bases are TGTGCCAGCAGCGCGCTAGCGGGAGCGGCCGGGGAGCTGTTTTTT.

The V call is TRBV5-4, the J call TRBJ2-7; TRBD1 matches at 9 bases. This CDR3 has 14 amino acids. Germline assignment: CDR1 SGHNT and CDR2 YYREEE (reference sequence). The trim removed 0 bases at V and 5 bases at J, leaving 3 bases unmatched. CDR3 coding DNA: TGTGCCAGCAGCTTGGGACAGGGGGGCCACGAGCAGTACTTC. Amino acid sequence: CASSLGQGGHEQYF.

This clone appeared once. This sequence joins TRBV19 and TRBJ2-3, with D possibly matching TRBD2 (5 bases). CDR3 length equals 15 residues. V was trimmed by 7 bases and J by 4 bases, leaving 18 bases between them. Germline V gene sequence: CDR1 LNHDA, CDR2 SQIVND (reference sequence). CDR3 in DNA: TGTGCCAGTACGCGGGCGGCAATCAGATCAGATACGCAGTATTTT. Its protein is CASTRAAIRSDTQYF. The whole variable domain, filled in from reference TRBV19 and TRBJ2-3, reads DGGITQSPKYLFRKEGQNVTLSCEQNLNHDAMYWYRQDPGQGLRLIYYSQIVNDFQKGDIAEGYSVSREKKESFPLTVTSAQKNPTAFYLCASTRAAIRSDTQYFGPGTRLTVL.

The rearrangement uses TRBV27 and TRBJ2-2, with D maybe TRBD1 (6 bases). This CDR3 contains 18 residues. The germline V and J ends were trimmed by 6 bases and 2 bases, with 22 bases remaining between them. Looked up from germline, CDR1 is MNHEY and CDR2 is SMNVEV (reference sequence). CDR3 coding DNA: TGTGCCAGCAGCCCAACCTTCCTCACAGGGAAAAACACCGGGGAGCTGTTTTTT. Amino acids: CASSPTFLTGKNTGELFF.

The chain carries TRBV4-1 and TRBJ2-7; D unclear. Germline V gene data show CDR1 as MGHRA and CDR2 as YSYEKL. V was trimmed by 6 bases and J by 6 bases, leaving 15 bases between them. The CDR3 covers 13 residues. This CDR3 reads CASSQDQWCEQYF. CDR3 DNA: TGCGCCAGCAGTCAGGATCAGTGGTGCGAGCAGTACTTC.

V usage is TRBV27 and J usage is TRBJ2-7; a weak D match, TRBD1 (5 bases). The CDR3 spans 15 residues. V was shortened by 0 bases and J by 0 bases, with 9 bases between the two germline ends. In germline, CDR1 is MNHEY, CDR2 SMNVEV (reference sequence). The CDR3 loop reads CASSLSIGDSYEQYF. DNA for the CDR3: TGTGCCAGCAGTTTATCGATAGGGGACTCCTACGAGCAGTACTTC.

The rearrangement joins TRBV7-2 to TRBJ1-3, with D hard to call. The CDR3 spans 15 residues. Germline V lookup: CDR1 SGHTA, CDR2 FQGNSA. Trimming left V 1 base short and J 0 bases short, with 7 bases between. CDR3 DNA: TGTGCCAGCAGCTTAGTACCAGGCTCTGGAAACACCATATATTTT. Protein: CASSLVPGSGNTIYF. Full variable domain (remainder filled in from reference TRBV7-2 and TRBJ1-3): GAGVSQSPSNKVTEKGKDVELRCDPISGHTALYWYRQSLGQGLEFLIYFQGNSAPDKSGLPSDRFSAERTGGSVSTLTIQRTQQEDSAVYLCASSLVPGSGNTIYFGEGSWLTVV.

The chain is built from TRBV19 and TRBJ2-1, with 10 positions matching TRBD2. Per germline, CDR1 LNHDA and CDR2 SQIVND (reference sequence). CDR3 length: 17 amino acids. Trimming cost V 2 bases and J 7 bases; bases outside gene matches: 11. The chain's CDR3 is CASSIILPSGSMNEQFF. The CDR3 DNA sequence: TGTGCCAGTAGTATAATACTCCCTAGCGGGAGTATGAATGAGCAGTTCTTC. Filled out from reference TRBV19 and TRBJ2-1, the complete variable domain reads DGGITQSPKYLFRKEGQNVTLSCEQNLNHDAMYWYRQDPGQGLRLIYYSQIVNDFQKGDIAEGYSVSREKKESFPLTVTSAQKNPTAFYLCASSIILPSGSMNEQFFGPGTRLTVL.

V and J are TRBV5-6 and TRBJ2-5; 10 nucleotides line up with TRBD2. The CDR3 is 16 amino acids. Looked up from germline, CDR1 is SGHDT and CDR2 is YYEEEE. Germline trimming cut 4 bases from V and 5 bases from J; bases unmatched to any gene: 11. The CDR3 sequence: CASSLQREGIGETQYF. The DNA for the CDR3 is TGTGCCAGCAGCCTACAGCGGGAGGGCATCGGGGAGACCCAGTACTTC.

This rearrangement joins TRBV5-1 to TRBJ2-5; possibly TRBD1 for D (5 bases). In germline, CDR1 is SGHRS, CDR2 YFSETQ. CDR3 length: 15 amino acids. The V end was cut by 2 bases, the J end by 3 bases, with 14 bases between. The CDR3 DNA is TGCGCCAGCAGCTTCCAGAGGACAATGAAAGAGACCCAGTACTTC. Translating gives CASSFQRTMKETQYF.

V is TRBV2 and J is TRBJ2-2, with unresolved D. V lost 1 base and J 0 bases, leaving 6 bases between the germline ends. Germline V gives CDR1 SNHLY, CDR2 FYNNEI. The CDR3 is made up of 15 amino acids. CDR3 amino acids: CASSEGLPNTGELFF. The CDR3 nucleotides read TGTGCCAGCAGTGAAGGACTGCCGAACACCGGGGAGCTGTTTTTT.

The chain is built from TRBV29-1 and TRBJ1-4, with TRBD1 as a possible D gene (6 bases). Looked up from germline, CDR1 is SQVTM and CDR2 is ANQGSEA. The V gene lost 7 bases and the J gene lost 7 bases, with 10 bases spanning the gap. The CDR3 covers 11 residues. The CDR3 loop is CSAEQGEKLFF. The CDR3, as DNA: TGCAGCGCCGAACAGGGTGAAAAACTGTTTTTT.

This sequence joins TRBV6-5 and TRBJ2-3; D gene unclear. The CDR3 length is 15 residues. Germline assignment: CDR1 MNHEY and CDR2 SVGAGI. V lost 0 bases, J lost 6 bases, and 13 bases lay in between. In nucleotides, the CDR3 is TGTGCCAGCAGTTACTCGGCCGACTCGAGGGATACGCAGTATTTT. Its translation: CASSYSADSRDTQYF.

This chain joins TRBV28 and TRBJ2-1; possible D gene TRBD1, 5 bases. The CDR3 is 17 residues long. CDR1 and CDR2 (germline): MDHEN, SYDVKM. With 5 bases removed from V and 4 bases from J, the gap between germline ends came to 21 bases. CDR3: CASSLTLQGIYYNEQFF. CDR3 bases: TGTGCCAGCAGTCTAACCCTCCAGGGAATCTATTACAATGAGCAGTTCTTC. Looking up the rest from reference TRBV28 and TRBJ2-1 gives the full variable domain: DVKVTQSSRYLVKRTGEKVFLECVQDMDHENMFWYRQDPGLGLRLIYFSYDVKMKEKGDIPEGYSVSREKKERFSLILESASTNQTSMYLCASSLTLQGIYYNEQFFGPGTRLTVL.